Below are 26 T cell receptor beta chains sequenced from a single sample in a study of radiotherapy plus CTLA-4 blockade in lung cancer. Sequencing used immunoSEQ multiplex PCR; TCRdb keeps in-frame clones, though not all of them. The sample has about 120,000 clones, more than 65% seen once; the top ten hold 3% to 4%. The source was peripheral blood, collected from a patient treated with radiotherapy plus ipilimumab. The receptor source for this set is a human donor with non-small cell lung cancer that progressed on radiotherapy plus ipilimumab. Some clones in this sample may be carry-over from other donors' samples.

In this sample, this clone is medium-sized (0.01 to 0.1%). The CDR3 region is CASSPEGSGNTIYF. Here the CDR3 DNA reads TGTGCCAGCAGTCCAGAGGGTAGCGGAAACACCATATATTTT. This chain connects TRBV28 to TRBJ1-3; D is uncertain. Germline loops: CDR1 MDHEN, CDR2 SYDVKM. CDR3 size: 14 residues. V was cut by 5 bases and J by 4 bases, with 12 bases left in between. Supplemented by reference TRBV28 and TRBJ1-3, the full variable domain reads DVKVTQSSRYLVKRTGEKVFLECVQDMDHENMFWYRQDPGLGLRLIYFSYDVKMKEKGDIPEGYSVSREKKERFSLILESASTNQTSMYLCASSPEGSGNTIYFGEGSWLTVV.

This chain connects TRBV7-2 to TRBJ2-7, with TRBD2 matching over 7 bases. The CDR3 is made up of 15 amino acids. The V gene's germline CDR1 is SGHTA and CDR2 FQGNSA. J lost 5 bases, V lost 3 bases, and 10 bases had no gene match. CDR3 sequence (DNA): TGTGCCAGCAGCTTCTCCGGGACTACGGCCCACGAGCAGTACTTC. It encodes CASSFSGTTAHEQYF.

This chain joins TRBV7-9 and TRBJ1-5; the D gene is possibly TRBD1 (5 bases). The CDR3 loop spans 13 amino acids. Germline lookup yields CDR1 SEHNR and CDR2 FQNEAQ (reference sequence). Trimming took 5 bases from V and 8 from J, leaving 13 bases between them. The CDR3 DNA sequence: TGTGCCAGCAGCGAGGGGCCGATGAAGCCCCAGCATTTT. It codes for CASSEGPMKPQHF.

Details on this clone: This specimen includes other DNA sequences encoding the same CDR3. V gene TRBV7-9 combines with J gene TRBJ1-6, with D tentatively TRBD1 (5 bases). The CDR3 runs 13 residues. V was shortened by 0 bases and J by 8 bases, with 5 bases between the two germline ends. Germline CDR1 is SEHNR and CDR2 is FQNEAQ (reference sequence). The CDR3 region is CASSLAGDSPLHF. The CDR3 region has the DNA TGTGCCAGCAGCTTAGCGGGGGATTCACCCCTCCACTTT.

This clone was observed once. This chain uses TRBV30 with TRBJ1-6, with no clear D. Germline V gene data show CDR1 as GTSNPN and CDR2 as SVGIG (reference sequence). Trimming shortened V by 0 bases and J by 7 bases, and 13 bases separated the two germline ends. The length of the CDR3 is 15 residues. Here the CDR3 reads CAWSVLSGRNSPLHF. CDR3 in DNA: TGTGCCTGGAGTGTACTCTCAGGTCGAAATTCACCCCTCCACTTT.

The chain uses TRBV5-1 and TRBJ2-7; 10 bases are a match to TRBD2. The length of the CDR3 is 16 residues. V shed 2 bases, J shed 3 bases, and the junction held 8 bases outside the gene matches. CDR1 SGHRS and CDR2 YFSETQ come from the germline V gene. CDR3 coding DNA: TGCGCCAGCAGCTTTGCTAGCGGGGGTCTCCACTACGAGCAGTACTTC. Encoded protein: CASSFASGGLHYEQYF.

This clone was picked up one time. This CDR3 reads CASMGYYYEQYF. CDR3 bases: TGTGCCAGCATGGGGTACTACTACGAGCAGTACTTC. V is TRBV2 and J is TRBJ2-7, with D unresolved. This CDR3 comprises 12 residues. Germline CDR1 and CDR2: SNHLY and FYNNEI. Trimming removed 7 bases from V and 3 bases from J, with 10 bases in between.

V and J are TRBV5-4 and TRBJ1-2; TRBD1 is a possible D gene (6 bases). CDR3 length equals 15 residues. Looked up from germline, CDR1 is SGHNT and CDR2 is YYREEE (reference sequence). Trimming shortened V by 5 bases and J by 5 bases, and 19 bases separated the two germline ends. The CDR3 region is CASRQTGQTLYGYTF. CDR3 coding DNA: TGTGCCAGCAGACAAACCGGACAGACCCTTTATGGCTACACCTTC.

The gene calls are TRBV6-5 and TRBJ2-3; D is undetermined. Germline lookup yields CDR1 MNHEY and CDR2 SVGAGI. The CDR3 is made up of 15 amino acids. The V end lost 6 bases, the J end lost 6 bases, and 19 bases lay between the germline ends. The chain's CDR3 is CASSRHLATLDTQYF. The CDR3 DNA reads as TGTGCCAGCAGCCGTCATCTGGCGACCCTGGATACGCAGTATTTT.

The J gene is TRBJ2-5, the V gene TRBV2; weak D call: TRBD1 (5 bases). Germline V CDR1 and CDR2: SNHLY, FYNNEI. V lost 7 bases to trimming and J lost 3 bases, with 18 bases between them. The CDR3 covers 15 residues. The CDR3 DNA sequence: TGTGCCAGCAAGAAAGAAGAACAGGACAAAGAGACCCAGTACTTC. Amino acid sequence: CASKKEEQDKETQYF.

This clone was seen only a few times. The chain couples TRBV10-3 to TRBJ1-1; D remains unclear. The CDR3 is made up of 13 amino acids. Germline CDR1 and CDR2: ENHRY and SYGVKD. V lost 4 bases and J 4 bases, leaving 10 bases between the germline ends. CDR3 DNA: TGTGCCATCAGTGGCCCGGGAGGCACTGAAGCTTTCTTT. Translation: CAISGPGGTEAFF.

The gene calls are TRBV5-1 and TRBJ1-5; maybe TRBD1 (5 bases). V lost 4 bases to trimming and J lost 6 bases, with 20 bases between them. Germline V lookup: CDR1 SGHRS, CDR2 YFSETQ. The CDR3 spans 16 residues. The CDR3 DNA reads TGCGCCAGCAGCCTAGGGGACCTGGCAGGGAGTCAGCCCCAGCATTTT. It translates to CASSLGDLAGSQPQHF.

The genes are TRBV7-2 and TRBJ1-1; no reliable D call. The CDR3 has 14 residues. Trimming left V 2 bases short and J 0 bases short, with 7 bases between. Germline values: CDR1 SGHTA, CDR2 FQGNSA. CDR3 bases: TGTGCCAGCAGCTTAATGCGGATGAACACTGAAGCTTTCTTT. This translates into CASSLMRMNTEAFF.

The chain combines TRBV5-6 with TRBJ1-2, with no clear D. Trimming shortened V by 0 bases and J by 2 bases, and 14 bases separated the two germline ends. Germline CDR1 reads SGHDT; CDR2 reads YYEEEE. The CDR3 has 16 amino acids. CDR3 nucleotide sequence: TGTGCCAGCAGCTTGGTGTCCTCTCCCCTCAACTATGGCTACACCTTC. The encoded protein is CASSLVSSPLNYGYTF.

V is TRBV4-1 and J is TRBJ1-5; D might be TRBD1 (5 bases). Germline V gene sequence: CDR1 MGHRA, CDR2 YSYEKL. Trimming pared 1 base from V and 5 bases from J, leaving 9 bases between. The CDR3 has 14 amino acids. CDR3 sequence (DNA): TGCGCCAGCAGCCAAGGACAGACTTATCAGCCCCAGCATTTT. Amino acid sequence: CASSQGQTYQPQHF.

This clone came up once. The chain links TRBV7-8 to TRBJ1-4, with D uncertain. Per the germline V gene, CDR1 is SGHVS and CDR2 is FQNEAQ. CDR3 size: 16 residues. V lost 0 bases to trimming and J lost 0 bases, with 8 bases between them. The CDR3 sequence is CASSLASSPTNEKLFF. DNA of the CDR3: TGTGCCAGCAGCTTAGCGAGTTCTCCAACTAATGAAAAACTGTTTTTT.

The rearrangement joins TRBV18 to TRBJ2-5, with D unclear. Trimming shortened V by 6 bases and J by 5 bases, and 16 bases separated the two germline ends. Germline CDR1 KGHSH, CDR2 LQKENI. The CDR3 has 14 amino acids. The CDR3 sequence is CASSLFGQDETQYF. DNA for the CDR3: TGTGCCAGCTCGCTTTTTGGGCAGGATGAGACCCAGTACTTC.

The rearrangement links TRBV4-3 to TRBJ2-2; TRBD2 might be the D (5 bases). Deletions cut 8 bases from V and 6 bases from J, with 16 bases between. The V gene's germline CDR1 is LGHNA and CDR2 YSLEER. The CDR3 runs to 14 residues. CDR3 residues: CASSPRGFPGELFF. The CDR3 DNA reads as TGCGCCAGCTCCCCCCGGGGATTCCCCGGGGAGCTGTTTTTT.

This clone was observed a single time. The chain couples TRBV6-5 to TRBJ1-1, with 9 bases identical to TRBD1. The CDR3 covers 15 residues. Germline V gene sequence: CDR1 MNHEY, CDR2 SVGAGI. With 2 bases clipped from V and 7 bases from J, the junction kept 8 bases outside the gene matches. CDR3 sequence (DNA): TGTGCCAGCAGTTACCTCGGACAGGGGAGTGTTGAAGCTTTCTTT. Its protein is CASSYLGQGSVEAFF.

In DNA, the CDR3 is TGTGCCGAACAACGGAGCTCCTACGCGCAGTACTTC. It encodes CAEQRSSYAQYF. The chain uses TRBV2 and TRBJ2-5; D not certain. CDR3 length: 12 residues. Trimming took 11 bases from V and 11 from J, leaving 21 bases between them. In germline, CDR1 is SNHLY, CDR2 FYNNEI.

The rearrangement uses TRBV5-1 and TRBJ2-5; possibly TRBD1 or TRBD2 for D (6 bases each). The V gene's germline CDR1 is SGHRS and CDR2 YFSETQ. The CDR3 sequence is 14 residues long. V was cut by 4 bases and J by 4 bases, with 14 bases left in between. This CDR3 is CASSTPEGGETQYF. The CDR3 bases are TGCGCCAGCAGCACGCCTGAGGGGGGAGAGACCCAGTACTTC.

The DNA of the CDR3 is TGTGCCAGCCGACTCAGGGGAAACACAGATACGCAGTATTTT. Amino acid sequence: CASRLRGNTDTQYF. The V gene is TRBV19, the J gene TRBJ2-3, with D possibly being TRBD1 (6 bases). Per the germline V gene, CDR1 is LNHDA and CDR2 is SQIVND (reference sequence). This CDR3 has 14 residues. Trimming took off 9 bases at V and 2 bases at J, with 15 bases between the two ends. Drawing the rest from reference TRBV19 and TRBJ2-3, the complete variable domain is DGGITQSPKYLFRKEGQNVTLSCEQNLNHDAMYWYRQDPGQGLRLIYYSQIVNDFQKGDIAEGYSVSREKKESFPLTVTSAQKNPTAFYLCASRLRGNTDTQYFGPGTRLTVL.

The chain combines TRBV7-9 with TRBJ1-4; D gene uncertain. Germline assignment: CDR1 SEHNR and CDR2 FQNEAQ (reference sequence). The CDR3 loop spans 15 amino acids. Trimming took off 3 bases at V and 0 bases at J, with 8 bases between the two ends. This chain's CDR3 is CASSFPSSTNEKLFF. The CDR3 nucleotides are TGTGCCAGCAGCTTCCCTTCTTCAACTAATGAAAAACTGTTTTTT. Full variable domain (outside the CDR3, taken from reference TRBV7-9 and TRBJ1-4): DTGVSQNPRHKITKRGQNVTFRCDPISEHNRLYWYRQTLGQGPEFLTYFQNEAQLEKSRLLSDRFSAERPKGSFSTLEIQRTEQGDSAMYLCASSFPSSTNEKLFFGSGTQLSVL.

V and J are TRBV18 and TRBJ2-3; D unclear. CDR1 is KGHSH, CDR2 LQKENI, per germline. Trimming removed 2 bases at V and 10 bases at J, with 13 bases between. The CDR3 is 13 amino acids. The CDR3 here is CASSPIPGSSQYF. The DNA for the CDR3 is TGTGCCAGCTCACCAATTCCCGGCTCTTCGCAGTATTTT.

The count of this clone is one. The chain has TRBV5-4 and TRBJ1-1; tentative D call: TRBD1 (6 bases). Germline assignment: CDR1 SGHNT and CDR2 YYREEE (reference sequence). Trimming took 0 bases from V and 0 from J, leaving 9 bases between them. The CDR3 is 15 amino acids. The CDR3 here is CASSLAGQMNTEAFF. In DNA, the CDR3 is TGTGCCAGCAGCTTGGCCGGACAGATGAACACTGAAGCTTTCTTT.

This clone showed up just once. The junction and the germline gene differ at one end; a read error may be behind it. V gene TRBV7-2 combines with J gene TRBJ2-7; no firm D call. The CDR3 length is 12 residues. Germline CDR1 is SGHTA and CDR2 is FQGNSA. CDR3 in amino acids: CASSLATAVPDF. The CDR3 bases are TGTGCCAGCAGCTTAGCCACGGCAGTCCCGGACTTC. Combining the CDR3 with reference TRBV7-2 and TRBJ2-7 gives the whole variable domain GAGVSQSPSNKVTEKGKDVELRCDPISGHTALYWYRQSLGQGLEFLIYFQGNSAPDKSGLPSDRFSAERTGGSVSTLTIQRTQQEDSAVYLCASSLATAVPDFGPGTRLTVT.